This T cell receptor (beta chain) stems from a study of cytotoxic CD8 clonotypes in ibrutinib-treated CLL. Study-level background: Sequenced samples delivered averages of around 260,000 productive templates and tens of thousands of productive rearrangements.

A remark on this clone: Antigen: not known.

Study-level results: The study found clonality rose at ibrutinib response, then fell toward baseline at progression. Sample timing was unmatched between remission and later-progressing patients; lymph nodes unstudied.

The CDR3 has 14 residues. V shed 2 bases, J shed 4 bases, and the junction held 4 bases outside the gene matches. The germline CDR1 and CDR2 sequences are KGHSH and LQKENI. Here immunoSEQ multiplex PCR was the method, and the copy in TCRdb shows in-frame clones only, minus some. The table includes 26,000 or so clones, 62% detected once. This chain links TRBV18 with TRBJ1-2, with 7 bases identical to TRBD1. The sequence was obtained from a human donor with chronic lymphocytic leukemia. Source: PBMCs, taken before ibrutinib treatment. The CDR3 protein is CASSPGDSLYGYTF. For the CDR3, the DNA is TGTGCCAGCTCACCAGGGGACAGCCTCTATGGCTACACCTTC.